Below, one T cell receptor (beta chain) is given with its context. Its specificity is not known. The source of the sample is a study of T-cell memory formation after mild COVID-19. Study-wide findings and caveats: CD4+ contracting clones lay mainly in CM and EM, CD8+ ones in EMRA. That cross-reactive memory joined was suggested by some responding clones appearing in pre-infection memory.

Via MiXCR, TCRdb re-called the 5' RACE reads, giving one row per CDR3 protein. The data contain 430,000 or so distinct CDR3 sequences, approximately 25% of them singletons. The sequencing sample was made of PBMCs or a T cell subset sorted from them (not recorded which). The sequence was collected from an adult woman who had mild COVID-19 (a few samples of this study predate the infection). Cell type and time point are not known.

CDR3 in amino acids: CATSVSGESSYEQYF. The CDR3 DNA reads TGTGCCACCAGTGTCTCAGGGGAGAGCTCCTACGAGCAGTACTTC. The chain is built from TRBV24-1 and TRBJ2-7, with D possibly being TRBD1 (6 bases). Germline V gene data show CDR1 as KGHDR and CDR2 as SFDVKD. The CDR3 consists of 15 residues. The V end lost 5 bases, the J end lost 0 bases, and 13 bases lay between the germline ends.